This T cell receptor beta chain was sequenced in a study of CD8+ T cells in alopecia areata. Across the study: Tofacitinib therapy lasting 6 to 18 months was followed by 6 months off drug.

Unmatched junction bases numbered 5, after V lost 3 bases and J lost 3 bases. Germline assignment: CDR1 GTSNPN and CDR2 SVGIG (reference sequence). This CDR3 comprises 16 residues. RNA extraction and reverse transcription yielded cDNA as sequencing template. Sequencing used immunoSEQ multiplex PCR; TCRdb keeps in-frame clones, though not all of them. The table has approximately 150,000 clones, roughly 66% seen once. Obtained from alopecia areata patients were lesional scalp punch biopsies along with peripheral blood. The source was CD8+ T cells sorted from blood, collected at week 0. The source of this sequence is a human donor with alopecia areata. The rearrangement uses TRBV30 and TRBJ2-1; TRBD2 agrees at 13 bases. CDR3 loop: CAWSPGTSGVYNEQFF. The CDR3 nucleotides read TGTGCCTGGAGCCCCGGGACTAGCGGGGTCTACAATGAGCAGTTCTTC.